This TCR beta chain originates from a study of shared clonotypes between healthy human individuals. Assay used: immunoSEQ multiplex PCR; TCRdb lists only in-frame clones, some missing. This table holds millions of clones, roughly 93% found once. V lost 0 bases, J lost 7 bases, and 10 bases lay in between. CDR3 length: 13 residues. Germline V gene sequence: CDR1 SGHRS, CDR2 YFSETQ. V and J are TRBV5-1 and TRBJ2-5; tentative D call: TRBD2 (5 bases). The specimen was naive CD4+ T cells from PBMCs. Subset here: CD45RA+ positively selected. The TCR originated in a man younger than 35 in good health. Some clones in this sample may be carry-over from other donors' samples. In nucleotides, the CDR3 is TGCGCCAGCAGCTTGGTATCCGAGGGGACCCAGTACTTC. Amino acids: CASSLVSEGTQYF.